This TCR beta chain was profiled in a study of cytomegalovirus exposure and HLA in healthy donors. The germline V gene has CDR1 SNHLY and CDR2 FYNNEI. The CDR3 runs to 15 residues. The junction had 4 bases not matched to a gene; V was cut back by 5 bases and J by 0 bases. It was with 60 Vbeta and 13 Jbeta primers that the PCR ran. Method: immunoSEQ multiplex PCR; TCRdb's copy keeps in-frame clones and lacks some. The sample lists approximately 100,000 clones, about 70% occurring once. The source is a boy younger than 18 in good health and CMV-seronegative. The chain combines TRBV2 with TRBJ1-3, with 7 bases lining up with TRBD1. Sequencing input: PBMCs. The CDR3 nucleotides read TGTGCCAGCAGTTCCGGACAGGTCTCTGGAAACACCATATATTTT. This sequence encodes CASSSGQVSGNTIYF.